This T cell receptor (beta chain) was captured in a study of CD8 T cells in ankylosing spondylitis. Study-wide results and caveats: About 8 highly homologous variants made up a TCR beta motif, and this motif appeared characteristic of ankylosing spondylitis blood.

Germline trimming cut 3 bases from V and 5 bases from J; bases unmatched to any gene: 9. CDR1 is KGHSH, CDR2 LQKENI, per germline. This CDR3 spans 15 amino acids. TCRdb redid the calling of the 5' RACE reads with MiXCR, one entry per CDR3 protein. The table lists approximately 210,000 distinct CDR3 sequences, roughly 13% of them singletons. Concerning this clonotype itself: Its specificity is not known.

The material sequenced was blood, either unsorted or a sorted T cell fraction (not recorded which). The rearrangement joins TRBV18 to TRBJ2-5; TRBD1 agrees at 7 bases. The receptor was isolated from a male donor with ankylosing spondylitis or in good health (not recorded which). CDR3 region: CASSPGSTGAETQYF. DNA for the CDR3: TGTGCCAGCTCACCGGGAAGTACAGGGGCTGAGACCCAGTACTTC.